A single sample gave rise to the 15 T cell receptor beta chains below, sequenced in a study of response to subunit inactivated influenza vaccine. TCRdb reanalysed the RT-PCR reads using MiXCR and keeps one entry per CDR3 protein. The data contain 650,000 to 700,000 distinct CDR3 sequences, more than 15% of them singletons. Material: PBMCs from blood, obtained 11 to 12 days after vaccination. The source of these receptors is a man in his fifties or sixties who received an inactivated influenza vaccine.

This clonotype was recorded at least ten times. The chain recombines TRBV12-3 or TRBV12-4 with TRBJ2-3; D might be TRBD1 (6 bases). V lost 6 bases, J lost 1 base, and 8 bases lay in between. This CDR3 contains 13 residues. CDR3 sequence: CASSWTGTDTQYF. The CDR3 coding sequence is TGTGCCAGCAGCTGGACAGGCACAGATACGCAGTATTTT.

This clonotype has just a few counts. This chain uses TRBV5-1 with TRBJ2-7; D is unresolved. Germline-derived CDR1 and CDR2 are SGHRS and YFSETQ. V gave up 1 base and J gave up 3 bases, with 11 bases separating them. This CDR3 spans 14 amino acids. CDR3 DNA: TGCGCCAGCAGCTTGCGCAGGCCCGACTACGAGCAGTACTTC. This sequence encodes CASSLRRPDYEQYF.

Only a few counts were recorded for this clonotype. The rearrangement joins TRBV2 to TRBJ1-5, with D perhaps TRBD1 (6 bases). Between the trimmed V and J ends, which lost 2 bases and 7 bases, there was a span of 12 bases. The CDR3 runs 14 residues. Germline values: CDR1 SNHLY, CDR2 FYNNEI. The CDR3 loop is CASSEYRERQPQHF. CDR3 bases: TGTGCCAGCAGTGAATACAGGGAGAGGCAGCCCCAGCATTTT.

J is TRBJ1-1 and V is TRBV3-1; TRBD1 might be the D (5 bases). CDR3 length: 17 amino acids. CDR1 is LGHDT and CDR2 is YNNKEL in the germline V gene (reference sequence). V was trimmed by 4 bases and J by 0 bases, leaving 18 bases between them. The CDR3 region has the DNA TGTGCCAGCAGCCTTGGACGGATGGGACGGATGAACACTGAAGCTTTCTTT. Translated, it gives CASSLGRMGRMNTEAFF.

In DNA, the CDR3 is TGTGCCAGCAGCTTAATCGGGACAGGGAGCACAGATACGCAGTATTTT. Amino acid sequence: CASSLIGTGSTDTQYF. The V and J genes are TRBV7-9 and TRBJ2-3; 9 nucleotides agree with TRBD1. J was trimmed by 0 bases and V by 2 bases; bases with no gene match: 3. The germline V gene encodes CDR1 SEHNR and CDR2 FQNEAQ (reference sequence). The CDR3 has 16 amino acids.

The chain is built from TRBV2 and TRBJ2-5; 10 positions agree with TRBD2. The germline CDR1 and CDR2 sequences are SNHLY and FYNNEI. The junction had 8 bases not matched to a gene; V was cut back by 9 bases and J by 4 bases. The CDR3 has 14 amino acids. The CDR3 DNA reads TGTGCCAGGGGGGCTAGCGGGAGTTCAGAGACCCAGTACTTC. Its translation is CARGASGSSETQYF.

The table lists this clonotype with a few counts. The chain employs TRBV28 and TRBJ1-1; D is unresolved. Per the germline V gene, CDR1 is MDHEN and CDR2 is SYDVKM. The germline V and J ends were trimmed by 0 bases and 4 bases, with 9 bases remaining between them. CDR3 length equals 14 residues. CDR3 nucleotides: TGTGCCAGCAGTTTATGGGGAGGAGGCACTGAAGCTTTCTTT. It specifies CASSLWGGGTEAFF. The full variable domain, completed using reference TRBV28 and TRBJ1-1, is DVKVTQSSRYLVKRTGEKVFLECVQDMDHENMFWYRQDPGLGLRLIYFSYDVKMKEKGDIPEGYSVSREKKERFSLILESASTNQTSMYLCASSLWGGGTEAFFGQGTRLTVV.

Many counts were recorded for this clonotype. This chain links TRBV7-2 with TRBJ2-5; no firm D call. Trimming removed 1 base at V and 4 bases at J, with 16 bases between. In germline, CDR1 is SGHTA, CDR2 FQGNSA. The CDR3 has 16 residues. CDR3 sequence reads: CASSLDRLVLGETQYF. The CDR3 DNA is TGTGCCAGCAGCTTAGATCGGCTCGTTTTAGGAGAGACCCAGTACTTC.

This chain joins TRBV20-1 and TRBJ2-7; tentative D call: TRBD2 (5 bases). This CDR3 has 15 residues. Germline V CDR1 and CDR2: DFQATT, SNEGSKA (reference sequence). V was clipped by 3 bases and J by 2 bases, with 17 bases between them. The CDR3 DNA sequence: TGCAGTGCTAGCTTGTCCAGCGGAGTCCCCTACGAGCAGTACTTC. Translated, it gives CSASLSSGVPYEQYF.

V usage is TRBV7-8 and J usage is TRBJ1-2; D unresolved. Trimming cost V 5 bases and J 8 bases, with 18 bases left between them. This CDR3 comprises 14 residues. CDR1 SGHVS and CDR2 FQNEAQ come from the germline V gene. CDR3 in amino acids: CASSPGGPAGGYTF. In DNA, the CDR3 is TGTGCCAGCAGCCCCGGTGGGCCGGCCGGCGGCTACACCTTC.

V usage is TRBV7-2 and J usage is TRBJ2-7; D remains unclear. CDR3 size: 11 residues. V was pared by 5 bases and J by 6 bases, with 8 bases between. CDR1 and CDR2 from the germline V gene are SGHTA and FQGNSA. The CDR3 DNA sequence: TGTGCCAGCAGCGTAGTGGGCGAGCAGTACTTC. Its translation is CASSVVGEQYF.

The V and J genes are TRBV5-1 and TRBJ1-1; D is possibly TRBD1 (5 bases). Germline V gene lookup returns CDR1 SGHRS and CDR2 YFSETQ. The CDR3 is 14 residues long. Trimming cost V 7 bases and J 5 bases, with 18 bases left between them. In DNA form, the CDR3 reads TGCGCCAGCGGGACTTCCGGCGCCGGGACTGAAGCTTTCTTT. Translated, it gives CASGTSGAGTEAFF.

To note about this clonotype: Sequence at one end of the junction differs from germline and may be a read error. The V gene is TRBV7-9, the J gene TRBJ2-3, with D possibly being TRBD1 or TRBD2 (6 bases each). The CDR3 is 16 residues long. CDR1 is SEHNR and CDR2 is FQNEAQ in the germline V gene (reference sequence). The CDR3 reads CSSTNGGGSRVDTQYF. The CDR3 bases are TGTTCCAGCACTAACGGAGGGGGGAGCCGGGTAGATACGCAGTATTTT.

This chain links TRBV18 with TRBJ2-7, with D possibly called TRBD1 or TRBD2 (5 bases each). Germline CDR1 is KGHSH and CDR2 is LQKENI. The CDR3 covers 15 residues. V was trimmed by 4 bases and J by 0 bases, leaving 13 bases between them. The CDR3 nucleotides are TGTGCCAGCTCACGGGAGACAGTTCCCTCCTACGAGCAGTACTTC. The encoded protein is CASSRETVPSYEQYF.

This clonotype was counted only a few times. This rearrangement joins TRBV20-1 to TRBJ1-1; D gene ambiguous. The ends were cut back, 0 bases at V and 4 bases at J, with 9 bases in the middle. Germline values: CDR1 DFQATT, CDR2 SNEGSKA (reference sequence). This CDR3 comprises 13 residues. CDR3 region: CSAREFTGTEAFF. The CDR3 DNA reads TGCAGTGCTAGAGAGTTCACGGGCACTGAAGCTTTCTTT.